Sequencing of this TCR beta chain was carried out in a study of cytomegalovirus exposure and HLA in healthy donors. Study background: The approximately 120 million unique TCR beta sequences, from roughly 170 million T cells, were found by an earlier analysis. General study results and limits: V- and J-gene trimming of TCR beta was linked (in a later analysis) to a missense DCLRE1C variant.

Although they were nominally healthy when sampled, donors likely had unrecorded immune exposures. Primers included in the PCR were 60 Vbeta and 13 Jbeta primers. Assay used: immunoSEQ multiplex PCR; TCRdb lists only in-frame clones, some missing. The repertoire holds tens of thousands of clones, with roughly 79% as singletons. The CDR3 contains 13 residues. Looked up from germline, CDR1 is MNHEY and CDR2 is SMNVEV (reference sequence). V lost 0 bases to trimming and J lost 2 bases, with 5 bases between them. A note on this clone: The antigen remains undetermined.

This chain links TRBV27 with TRBJ2-7; D not certain. The sequence was obtained from a male donor in good health and CMV-seronegative. The material sequenced was PBMCs. The CDR3 DNA sequence: TGTGCCAGCAGTTTATCCAGGACCTACGAGCAGTACTTC. This codes for CASSLSRTYEQYF.